This entry is about one T cell receptor beta chain. The antigen is unknown. V was clipped by 5 bases and J by 4 bases; unmatched bases: 6. The CDR3 is 14 amino acids. Per the germline V gene, CDR1 is KGHSH and CDR2 is LQKENI. This specimen comes from a study of shared clonotypes between healthy human individuals. Study-wide context: Each donor's CD4 naive and CD4 memory cells filled three plates apiece, CD8 naive two, and CD8 memory one. The study, taken as a whole, reports: Among the subsets, naive ones generally showed larger estimated richness than memory ones. Apart from blood, nothing was sampled; tissue repertoires likely differ. The genetic and exposure-history diversity represented was limited by few donors.

TCRdb's copy holds only in-frame clones and misses some; the assay was immunoSEQ multiplex PCR. The sample consists of approximately 1.5 million clones, 95% to 99% of them appearing once. The receptor's source is a man aged 25 to 40 in good health. The chain is built from TRBV18 and TRBJ2-7, with 9 bases fitting TRBD1. The sample was naive CD4+ T cells sorted from blood. Indicated subset: CD45RA+ positively selected. As DNA, the CDR3 is TGTGCCAGCTCAGCCGGGACAGGGCCATACGAGCAGTACTTC. This translates into CASSAGTGPYEQYF.